This TCR beta chain was identified during a study of blood T cells in healthy people across ages. Study-level findings and limits: Per million T cells, TCR beta diversity dropped roughly linearly as age increased.

Deletions cut 8 bases from V and 5 bases from J, with 9 bases between. This CDR3 is built from 11 residues. Germline lookup yields CDR1 KGHSH and CDR2 LQKENI. This clonotype was counted at least ten times. The target antigen is unknown. Sample-barcoded 5' priming and a J-beta primer mix drove a second PCR of roughly 6 to 12 cycles. TCRdb re-derived calls from the 5' RACE reads in MiXCR, one entry per CDR3 protein. The sample yields over a million distinct CDR3 sequences, 59% seen once. The V gene is TRBV18, the J gene TRBJ2-5; D is unclear. The specimen sequenced was blood. The sequence derives from a man aged 18 to 29 in good health. Written as DNA, the CDR3 is TGTGCCAGCAGCCCCGGGGAGACCCAGTACTTC. Amino acid sequence: CASSPGETQYF.